These 15 T cell receptor beta chains were sequenced from one sample in a study of blood T cell repertoires in COVID-19. TCRdb's copy holds only in-frame clones and misses some; the assay was immunoSEQ multiplex PCR. The sample shows some 250,000 clones, 88% of them seen only once. Sequenced input: peripheral blood. These receptors were taken from a woman aged 40-49 years who had recovered from COVID-19.

V gene TRBV30 combines with J gene TRBJ1-1, with TRBD1 matching 11 bases. Trimming took 0 bases from V and 5 from J; bases not matched to a gene: 8. In germline, CDR1 is GTSNPN, CDR2 SVGIG (reference sequence). The CDR3 totals 16 residues. The CDR3 DNA reads as TGTGCCTGGAGTGTGGGATTCGGGACAGGGGGGACTGAAGCTTTCTTT. It translates to CAWSVGFGTGGTEAFF. The whole variable domain, filled in from reference TRBV30 and TRBJ1-1, reads SQTIHQWPATLVQPVGSPLSLECTVEGTSNPNLYWYRQAAGRGLQLLFYSVGIGQISSEVPQNLSASRPQDRQFILSSKKLLLSDSGFYLCAWSVGFGTGGTEAFFGQGTRLTVV.

This clone was observed a single time. The chain joins TRBV9 to TRBJ1-1; maybe TRBD1 (5 bases). The germline V gene encodes CDR1 SGDLS and CDR2 YYNGEE. Trimming stripped 4 bases from V and 7 bases from J, with 20 bases between. The CDR3 runs 15 residues. The DNA of the CDR3 is TGTGCCAGCAGCACGCACCCAACAGGATTAGTTGAAGCTTTCTTT. Amino acids: CASSTHPTGLVEAFF.

V usage is TRBV11-3 and J usage is TRBJ2-2; TRBD2 matches at 7 bases. With V trimmed by 8 bases and J by 7 bases, 10 bases remained unmatched. The CDR3 runs to 14 residues. Germline-derived CDR1 and CDR2 are SGHNT and YENEEA. The CDR3 reads CASGLGLSGGELFF. As DNA, the CDR3 is TGTGCCAGCGGACTAGGTCTCTCGGGCGGGGAGCTGTTTTTT.

This chain connects TRBV18 to TRBJ2-1; TRBD1 agrees at 7 bases. This CDR3 is built from 16 residues. Germline loops: CDR1 KGHSH, CDR2 LQKENI. Losses at the gene ends were 3 bases for V and 2 bases for J; bases not matched to a gene: 7. The CDR3 DNA reads as TGTGCCAGCTCACCTGAAGGGGGCACGCCCTACAATGAGCAGTTCTTC. Its protein is CASSPEGGTPYNEQFF.

The V gene is TRBV11-3, the J gene TRBJ2-1; 12 nucleotides line up with TRBD2. This CDR3 comprises 19 residues. The ends lost 2 bases at V and 4 bases at J; junction bases unmatched: 12. Germline CDR1 SGHNT, CDR2 YENEEA. The CDR3 here is CASSLRDSGGLAGYNEQFF. The DNA of the CDR3 is TGTGCCAGCAGCTTACGGGACAGCGGAGGACTAGCGGGATACAATGAGCAGTTCTTC.

The chain recombines TRBV21-1 with TRBJ2-1; the table names TRBD2, a call not compared with the DNA. TRBV21-1 is classified as a pseudogene. This CDR3 comprises 19 residues. The CDR3 reads CASSKAAALTVDAYNEQFF. The CDR3 DNA reads TGTGCCAGCAGCAAAGCTGCGGCACTCACCGTTGATGCCTACAATGAGCAGTTCTTC.

V usage is TRBV27 and J usage is TRBJ1-5; D call uncertain. The CDR3 consists of 13 residues. V dropped 2 bases and J dropped 6 bases, with 8 bases sitting between them. Germline V CDR1 and CDR2: MNHEY, SMNVEV (reference sequence). CDR3 residues: CASSLSGSQPQHF. CDR3 nucleotides: TGTGCCAGCAGTTTAAGCGGTTCTCAGCCCCAGCATTTT.

This chain connects TRBV9 to TRBJ2-3; D is ambiguous. Trimming cost V 0 bases and J 4 bases, with 9 bases left between them. Germline V lookup: CDR1 SGDLS, CDR2 YYNGEE. The CDR3 is made up of 14 amino acids. This CDR3 reads CASSVAPLPDTQYF. As DNA, the CDR3 is TGTGCCAGCAGCGTAGCCCCCCTCCCAGATACGCAGTATTTT.

V gene TRBV6-5 combines with J gene TRBJ2-1, with 8 bases identical to TRBD2. The CDR3 length is 13 residues. V shed 11 bases, J shed 5 bases, and the junction held 8 bases outside the gene matches. Germline-derived CDR1 and CDR2 are MNHEY and SVGAGI. The CDR3 coding sequence is TGTGCCGGGGGGCTAGCGGGCGACAATGAGCAGTTCTTC. Its translation is CAGGLAGDNEQFF.

This clone was detected only once. This rearrangement joins TRBV10-3 to TRBJ2-1, with a weak D call TRBD2 (6 bases). This CDR3 has 14 amino acids. Trimming shortened V by 6 bases and J by 7 bases, and 16 bases separated the two germline ends. CDR1 is ENHRY, CDR2 SYGVKD, per germline. CDR3: CAIRRGGEVNEQFF. CDR3 coding DNA: TGTGCCATCAGAAGGGGCGGGGAGGTAAATGAGCAGTTCTTC.

This clone was picked up one time. This sequence joins TRBV6-2 or TRBV6-3 and TRBJ2-1, with TRBD2 identical over 8 bases. This CDR3 region has 16 residues. V gave up 2 bases and J gave up 4 bases; unmatched junction bases: 7. The germline V gene encodes CDR1 MNHEY and CDR2 SVGEGT. The CDR3 reads CASSYATSGLYNEQFF. Written as DNA, the CDR3 is TGTGCCAGCAGTTACGCCACTAGCGGACTATACAATGAGCAGTTCTTC.

The V call is TRBV3-1 (or the pseudogene TRBV3-2), the J call TRBJ2-1; 9 positions agree with TRBD2. This CDR3 contains 15 residues. The germline V gene has CDR1 LGHDT and CDR2 YNNKEL (reference sequence). The V segment lost 2 bases and the J segment 8 bases; nucleotides outside the gene matches: 7. CDR3 region: CASSQPREGRDEQFF. The CDR3 bases are TGTGCCAGCAGCCAACCGCGGGAGGGCCGGGATGAGCAGTTCTTC.

This clone was observed once. The chain couples TRBV25-1 to TRBJ1-5; TRBD1 might be the D (6 bases). CDR1 MGHDK and CDR2 SYGVNS come from the germline V gene. The V end was cut by 6 bases, the J end by 0 bases, with 12 bases between. The CDR3 length is 15 residues. CDR3 sequence (DNA): TGTGCCAGCAGCCAGACAGGAGTTAGCAATCAGCCCCAGCATTTT. This sequence encodes CASSQTGVSNQPQHF.

This chain joins TRBV7-9 and TRBJ2-7, with TRBD1 matching over 9 bases. Trimming removed 5 bases from V and 5 bases from J; junction bases left unmatched: 13. The CDR3 is made up of 16 amino acids. From germline, CDR1 is SEHNR and CDR2 FQNEAQ (reference sequence). The CDR3 DNA is TGTGCCAGCAGCCGCCCTACAGGGGGCAGCCTCAACGAGCAGTACTTC. This gives the protein CASSRPTGGSLNEQYF.

The chain couples TRBV27 to TRBJ2-7; TRBD2 agrees at 7 bases. Trimming removed 0 bases from V and 4 bases from J; junction bases left unmatched: 6. CDR1 and CDR2 (germline): MNHEY, SMNVEV (reference sequence). The CDR3 is 15 residues long. Here the CDR3 reads CASSLSPQGGYEQYF. Written as DNA, the CDR3 is TGTGCCAGCAGTTTATCTCCCCAGGGAGGGTACGAGCAGTACTTC.